The present T cell receptor (beta chain) was sequenced within a study of blood T cells in healthy people across ages. Regarding the study as a whole: Estimates of total diversity, which came from one million sequenced T cells, were considered to be underestimates.

Alongside a J-beta primer mix, a sample-barcoded 5' primer served in a second PCR lasting about 7 to 12 cycles. One entry per CDR3 protein results from TCRdb running MiXCR on the 5' RACE reads. The top ten hold about two fifths of the sample, which has approximately 600,000 distinct CDR3 sequences, around three fifths seen once. The CDR3 spans 16 residues. Germline CDR1 is LGHNA and CDR2 is YNFKEQ. Trimming shortened V by 3 bases and J by 1 base, and 10 bases separated the two germline ends. About this clonotype: The target antigen is unknown.

The sequence came from a man aged 60 to 69 in good health. The genes are TRBV4-2 and TRBJ2-6; D gene unclear. The material sequenced was blood. The CDR3 DNA is TGTGCCAGCAGCCAGGACGACAATTCTGGGGCCAACGTCCTGACTTTC. It yields the protein CASSQDDNSGANVLTF.